The present TCR beta chain was sequenced within a study of T cell changes during pregnancy in multiple sclerosis. Using immunoSEQ multiplex PCR, the repertoire was profiled, and TCRdb retains in-frame clones only, with some absent. The profile covers some 32,000 clones, with 90% appearing a single time and 4.3% taken by the ten largest. V shed 4 bases and J 1 base; nucleotides not matched to a gene: 4. CDR3 length: 14 amino acids. Looked up from germline, CDR1 is SGHRS and CDR2 is YFSETQ. J is TRBJ1-1 and V is TRBV5-1; TRBD1 matches at 7 bases. The clonotype originates from a female donor with multiple sclerosis, enrolled in a pregnancy study. The material was CD8+ T cells from peripheral blood mononuclear cells, obtained in the second trimester of pregnancy. The chain's CDR3 is CASSAGQPNTEAFF. The CDR3 bases are TGCGCCAGCAGCGCGGGACAGCCGAACACTGAAGCTTTCTTT.